Below, 23 T cell receptor beta chains from the same sample are listed, as sequenced in a study of blood T cell repertoires in COVID-19. The repertoire was sequenced with immunoSEQ multiplex PCR; TCRdb's copy has only in-frame clones and lacks some. Of some 180,000 clones in the sample, roughly 76% are singletons; the top ten hold approximately 9.9%. Sequencing was performed on peripheral blood. The receptors shown here come from a woman between 40 and 50 years old with COVID-19, enrolled during active disease.

The chain couples TRBV6-5 to TRBJ2-3; TRBD2 matches at 9 bases. Trimming removed 2 bases from V and 0 bases from J; junction bases left unmatched: 3. The CDR3 is made up of 16 amino acids. Looked up from germline, CDR1 is MNHEY and CDR2 is SVGAGI. The chain's CDR3 is CASSYASGTSTDTQYF. In DNA form, the CDR3 reads TGTGCCAGCAGTTACGCTAGCGGGACTAGCACAGATACGCAGTATTTT.

The chain recombines TRBV18 with TRBJ2-7; TRBD2 might be the D (6 bases). Germline CDR1 is KGHSH and CDR2 is LQKENI. There are 13 residues in the CDR3. V lost 2 bases to trimming and J lost 8 bases, with 13 bases between them. CDR3 bases: TGTGCCAGCTCACCAACGGAGGGAGCCCAGCAGTACTTC. The encoded protein is CASSPTEGAQQYF.

V gene TRBV3-1 (or the pseudogene TRBV3-2) combines with J gene TRBJ2-1, with D unclear. The V gene's germline CDR1 is LGHDT and CDR2 YNNKEL (reference sequence). This CDR3 comprises 15 residues. Trimming removed 4 bases from V and 3 bases from J, with 13 bases in between. CDR3 in amino acids: CASSPYSVGYNEQFF. The CDR3 DNA reads as TGTGCCAGCAGCCCCTACAGTGTTGGCTACAATGAGCAGTTCTTC.

This chain links TRBV6-5 with TRBJ2-7; 10 nucleotides align to TRBD1. V was pared by 7 bases and J by 2 bases, with 8 bases of the junction left unmatched. CDR3 length: 15 amino acids. Germline V CDR1 and CDR2: MNHEY, SVGAGI. The CDR3 loop is CASTESGTGAYEQYF. CDR3 nucleotide sequence: TGTGCCAGCACCGAATCTGGGACAGGGGCCTACGAGCAGTACTTC.

This clone has only a few counts. Other DNA variants within this sample encode the same CDR3. The gene calls are TRBV20-1 and TRBJ2-3; the D is unclear. V was trimmed by 7 bases and J by 3 bases, leaving 5 bases between them. In germline, CDR1 is DFQATT, CDR2 SNEGSKA (reference sequence). This CDR3 region has 10 residues. DNA for the CDR3: TGCAGTGTTTATACAGATACGCAGTATTTT. It yields the protein CSVYTDTQYF.

In its sample, this clone was seen many times. V is TRBV7-2 and J is TRBJ2-3; 7 bases fit TRBD2. The CDR3 is made up of 14 amino acids. Germline loops: CDR1 SGHTA, CDR2 FQGNSA. The V gene end was trimmed by 4 bases and the J gene end by 4 bases; junction bases not matched to a gene: 5. CDR3 loop: CASSSGAGSDTQYF. The CDR3 bases are TGTGCCAGCAGCTCAGGAGCGGGGTCAGATACGCAGTATTTT.

The genes are TRBV7-8 and TRBJ1-3, with TRBD1 identical over 8 bases. CDR3 length: 16 amino acids. Trimming at V came to 1 base and at J to 6 bases, leaving 8 bases not matched to a gene. Per the germline V gene, CDR1 is SGHVS and CDR2 is FQNEAQ. CDR3 region: CASSLGTLTGANTIYF. CDR3 nucleotide sequence: TGTGCCAGCAGCTTAGGGACGTTGACAGGGGCAAACACCATATATTTT.

The gene calls are TRBV6-1 and TRBJ2-2; the D gene is possibly TRBD2 (7 bases). Germline V lookup: CDR1 MNHNS, CDR2 SASEGT. V was clipped by 3 bases and J by 4 bases, with 15 bases between them. This CDR3 has 16 residues. CDR3 bases: TGTGCCAGCAGTGAGATGGGGGGGCGTAGCACCGGGGAGCTGTTTTTT. This codes for CASSEMGGRSTGELFF.

The chain carries TRBV7-9 and TRBJ1-3; the match to TRBD1 covers 8 bases. CDR1 and CDR2 from the germline V gene are SEHNR and FQNEAQ (reference sequence). V trimming: 4 bases; J trimming: 3 bases; junction bases outside the gene matches: 8. The CDR3 contains 16 residues. CDR3 sequence: CASSSRRGLSGNTIYF. CDR3 sequence (DNA): TGTGCCAGCAGCTCGCGCAGGGGGCTAAGTGGAAACACCATATATTTT.

The rearrangement uses TRBV5-1 and TRBJ1-1; D gene unclear. CDR1 is SGHRS, CDR2 YFSETQ, per germline. The V end lost 0 bases, the J end lost 4 bases, and 13 bases lay between the germline ends. The CDR3 extends over 15 amino acids. CDR3 in DNA: TGCGCCAGCAGCTTGGCCGGGCCACGGGGCACTGAAGCTTTCTTT. As protein: CASSLAGPRGTEAFF. Combining the CDR3 with reference TRBV5-1 and TRBJ1-1 gives the whole variable domain KAGVTQTPRYLIKTRGQQVTLSCSPISGHRSVSWYQQTPGQGLQFLFEYFSETQRNKGNFPGRFSGRQFSNSRSEMNVSTLELGDSALYLCASSLAGPRGTEAFFGQGTRLTVV.

CDR3 coding DNA: TGTGCCAGCAGTTACTCTCAGGGGGCCAAAAACATTCAGTACTTC. It is translated as CASSYSQGAKNIQYF. The J gene is TRBJ2-4, the V gene TRBV6-5, with D perhaps TRBD1 (6 bases). Germline V CDR1 and CDR2: MNHEY, SVGAGI. Deletions cut 0 bases from V and 1 base from J, with 7 bases between. This CDR3 region has 15 residues.

The chain employs TRBV2 and TRBJ2-7, with 7 positions matching TRBD2. Trimming took 3 bases from V and 5 from J; bases not matched to a gene: 22. CDR1 and CDR2 (germline): SNHLY, FYNNEI. This CDR3 is built from 19 residues. The CDR3 region is CASSETKGLVLVSSDEQYF. DNA of the CDR3: TGTGCCAGCAGTGAGACAAAAGGACTAGTTCTAGTCTCTAGTGACGAGCAGTACTTC.

The chain employs TRBV24-1 and TRBJ1-6; D might be TRBD1 (6 bases). V was clipped by 10 bases and J by 7 bases, with 13 bases between them. The CDR3 is made up of 13 amino acids. Germline CDR1 reads KGHDR; CDR2 reads SFDVKD. Here the CDR3 DNA reads TGTGCCACAGGGGGGGGAGAGAATTCACCCCTCCACTTT. Residues: CATGGGENSPLHF.

CDR3 region: CASSVLQGFGELFF. CDR3 in DNA: TGTGCCAGCAGCGTATTACAGGGGTTCGGGGAGCTGTTTTTT. V usage is TRBV9 and J usage is TRBJ2-2; TRBD1 aligns across 7 bases. After removal of 1 base from V and 7 bases from J, the junction contained 4 bases not matched to a gene. The germline V gene encodes CDR1 SGDLS and CDR2 YYNGEE. The CDR3 sequence is 14 residues long.

V and J are TRBV13 and TRBJ2-1; 7 bases are a match to TRBD2. This CDR3 contains 14 residues. Germline V CDR1 and CDR2: PRHDT, FYEKMQ (reference sequence). The ends lost 3 bases at V and 7 bases at J; junction bases unmatched: 6. CDR3 sequence (DNA): TGTGCCAGCAGCTTGCTAAGCGGGAATAATGAGCAGTTCTTC. Amino acid sequence: CASSLLSGNNEQFF.

The gene calls are TRBV6-1 and TRBJ1-5, with D possibly TRBD1 on 5 matching bases. Trimming removed 0 bases from V and 7 bases from J, with 13 bases in between. Germline CDR1 is MNHNS and CDR2 is SASEGT. The CDR3 is 15 residues long. The CDR3: CASSEANGGGQPQHF. Here the CDR3 DNA reads TGTGCCAGCAGTGAAGCTAACGGGGGGGGACAGCCCCAGCATTTT.

This chain joins TRBV29-1 and TRBJ2-7; TRBD1 aligns across 7 bases. CDR1 SQVTM and CDR2 ANQGSEA come from the germline V gene. The CDR3 is 14 amino acids. The V and J ends lost 6 bases and 0 bases, in that order; junction bases with no gene match: 8. This chain's CDR3 is CSVAGQASSYEQYF. The CDR3 nucleotides are TGCAGCGTGGCCGGACAGGCAAGCTCCTACGAGCAGTACTTC.

V gene TRBV9 combines with J gene TRBJ2-2; D is ambiguous. The V end lost 0 bases, the J end lost 2 bases, and 8 bases lay between the germline ends. The CDR3 consists of 15 residues. Germline CDR1 is SGDLS and CDR2 is YYNGEE. The CDR3 region is CASSVGSSNTGELFF. CDR3 nucleotide sequence: TGTGCCAGCAGCGTAGGATCCAGTAACACCGGGGAGCTGTTTTTT.

The genes are TRBV2 and TRBJ2-1; 9 nucleotides line up with TRBD2. The germline V gene has CDR1 SNHLY and CDR2 FYNNEI. V lost 9 bases to trimming and J lost 3 bases; unmatched junction nucleotides: 6. CDR3 size: 14 residues. The CDR3 DNA is TGTGCCAGGGAGAGCGGGGGGAACTACAATGAGCAGTTCTTC. Its protein product is CARESGGNYNEQFF.

On this clone: A junction end diverges from the germline sequence, so it may reflect a read error. The chain links TRBV2 to TRBJ2-3; a weak D match, TRBD2 (6 bases). The CDR3 sequence is 13 residues long. CDR1 and CDR2 (germline): SNHLY, FYNNEI. CDR3: CASSDTSRDTQYF. The CDR3 DNA reads TGTGCCAGCAGTGATACTAGCAGAGATACGCAGTATTTT.

This chain joins TRBV5-6 and TRBJ2-5; D is possibly TRBD1 (6 bases). The germline CDR1 and CDR2 sequences are SGHDT and YYEEEE. CDR3 length equals 13 residues. Trimming removed 5 bases from V and 4 bases from J, with 12 bases in between. For the CDR3, the DNA is TGTGCCAGCAGTAAAACAGGGCTAGAGACCCAGTACTTC. Translated, it gives CASSKTGLETQYF.

This chain links TRBV11-2 with TRBJ1-4; 8 positions match TRBD1. Looked up from germline, CDR1 is SGHAT and CDR2 is FQNNGV. The CDR3 has 14 amino acids. The J segment lost 7 bases and the V segment lost 1 base, leaving 2 bases of the junction unmatched. CDR3 region: CASSLGQGLEKLFF. CDR3 in DNA: TGTGCCAGCAGCTTAGGACAGGGGCTTGAAAAACTGTTTTTT.

This chain joins TRBV5-8 and TRBJ2-1; 7 nucleotides match TRBD2. The junction had 8 bases not matched to a gene; V was cut back by 0 bases and J by 2 bases. Looked up from germline, CDR1 is SGHTS and CDR2 is YDEGEE. The CDR3 covers 17 residues. CDR3: CASSLGAERGPYNEQFF. Here the CDR3 DNA reads TGTGCCAGCAGCTTGGGCGCCGAGCGGGGACCCTACAATGAGCAGTTCTTC.